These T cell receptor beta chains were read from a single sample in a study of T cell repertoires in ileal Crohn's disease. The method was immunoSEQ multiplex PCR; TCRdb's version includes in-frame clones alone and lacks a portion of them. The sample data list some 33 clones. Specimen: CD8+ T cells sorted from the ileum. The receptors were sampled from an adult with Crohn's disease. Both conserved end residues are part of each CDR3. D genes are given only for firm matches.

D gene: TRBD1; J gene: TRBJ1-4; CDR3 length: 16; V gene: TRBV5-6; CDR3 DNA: TGTGCCAGCAGCTTGAAGGGACAGGGCCTAATGGCGAAACTGTTTTTT; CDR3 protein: CASSLKGQGLMAKLFF
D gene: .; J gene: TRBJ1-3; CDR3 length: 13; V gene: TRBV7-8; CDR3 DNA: TGTGCCAGCGCCTCGGGATTAGGAAACACCATATATTTT; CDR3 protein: CASASGLGNTIYF
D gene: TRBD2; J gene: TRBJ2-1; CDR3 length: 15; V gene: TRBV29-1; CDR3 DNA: TGCAGCGTGACCATTCCTAGCGGGCCGGGGAATGAGCAGTTCTTC; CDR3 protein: CSVTIPSGPGNEQFF
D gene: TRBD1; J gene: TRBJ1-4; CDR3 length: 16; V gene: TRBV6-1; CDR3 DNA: TGTGCCAGCAGTGCGGGACAGGGTGGCGGGTATGAAAAACTGTTTTTT; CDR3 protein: CASSAGQGGGYEKLFF
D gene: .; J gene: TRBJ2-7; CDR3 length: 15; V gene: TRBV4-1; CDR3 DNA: TGCGCCAGCAGCCATTCTTTCGGTCCTTCCTACGAGCAGTACTTC; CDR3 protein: CASSHSFGPSYEQYF